These 32 T cell receptor beta chains came from one sample sequenced in a study of T cell changes during pregnancy in multiple sclerosis. Clones were sequenced by immunoSEQ multiplex PCR, and TCRdb holds only the in-frame ones, with some missing. The sample comprises about 57,000 clones, under 95% of which are singletons, and about 3.7% rests with the top ten. The sequenced sample was peripheral blood, obtained after pregnancy. Receptors were obtained from a female donor in good health, enrolled as a control in a pregnancy study.

The rearrangement joins TRBV9 to TRBJ2-3, with 9 positions matching TRBD2. Germline loops: CDR1 SGDLS, CDR2 YYNGEE. The CDR3 has 16 amino acids. J lost 7 bases, V lost 0 bases, and 9 bases had no gene match. The CDR3 loop is CASSVGGRGGEHTQYF. As DNA, the CDR3 is TGTGCCAGCAGCGTAGGTGGGCGGGGGGGCGAACATACGCAGTATTTT.

This chain connects TRBV7-2 to TRBJ2-3, with no clear D. CDR1 and CDR2 (germline): SGHTA, FQGNSA. Trimming took 7 bases from V and 6 from J, leaving 11 bases between them. The CDR3 consists of 12 residues. Here the CDR3 DNA reads TGTGCCAGCACCCTCTACCCCGATACGCAGTATTTT. Its protein product is CASTLYPDTQYF.

This clone has a single count. V and J are TRBV9 and TRBJ2-5; D unclear. V lost 9 bases and J lost 4, with 16 bases in between. This CDR3 region has 13 residues. Germline V gene sequence: CDR1 SGDLS, CDR2 YYNGEE. DNA for the CDR3: TGTGCCACCTCAAGCAACCCGGGAGAGACCCAGTACTTC. This encodes CATSSNPGETQYF. The variable domain in full, with the rest retrieved from reference TRBV9 and TRBJ2-5, is DSGVTQTPKHLITATGQRVTLRCSPRSGDLSVYWYQQSLDQGLQFLIQYYNGEERAKGNILERFSAQQFPDLHSELNLSSLELGDSALYFCATSSNPGETQYFGPGTRLLVL.

The chain couples TRBV5-1 to TRBJ2-3, with 9 bases aligning to TRBD2. The germline gives CDR1 SGHRS, CDR2 YFSETQ. The length of the CDR3 is 18 residues. J gave up 0 bases and V 7 bases, and 15 bases lay outside the gene matches. The CDR3 region has the DNA TGCGCCAGCTCCCGGTCCCTAGCGGGGCCGTACAGCACAGATACGCAGTATTTT. As protein: CASSRSLAGPYSTDTQYF.

This clone was picked up a small number of times. This rearrangement joins TRBV12-5 to TRBJ1-5, with 7 positions matching TRBD1. This CDR3 has 14 residues. The V segment lost 6 bases and the J segment 3 bases; nucleotides outside the gene matches: 5. Germline values: CDR1 LGHNT, CDR2 FRNRAP. The CDR3 here is CASGSGQVNQPQHF. CDR3 DNA: TGTGCTAGTGGCTCTGGACAGGTCAATCAGCCCCAGCATTTT.

V gene TRBV5-1 combines with J gene TRBJ2-5; TRBD1 matches at 10 bases. From germline, CDR1 is SGHRS and CDR2 YFSETQ. The CDR3 runs to 14 residues. V lost 4 bases and J lost 5; bases outside the gene matches: 5. This chain's CDR3 is CASSEGQGTETQYF. The DNA of the CDR3 is TGCGCCAGCAGCGAGGGACAGGGGACGGAGACCCAGTACTTC.

V and J are TRBV5-1 and TRBJ1-3; D uncertain. Per germline, CDR1 SGHRS and CDR2 YFSETQ. With 3 bases removed from V and 0 bases from J, the gap between germline ends came to 7 bases. The CDR3 length is 14 residues. The CDR3: CASSSTTSGNTIYF. DNA of the CDR3: TGCGCCAGCAGCTCCACTACCTCTGGAAACACCATATATTTT.

The V gene is TRBV6-5, the J gene TRBJ1-2, with 9 bases aligning to TRBD1. The CDR3 length is 15 residues. The trim removed 2 bases at V and 4 bases at J, leaving 5 bases unmatched. The germline CDR1 and CDR2 sequences are MNHEY and SVGAGI. CDR3 DNA sequence: TGTGCCAGCAGTTACCGGACAGGGGTAGGCTATGGCTACACCTTC. It specifies CASSYRTGVGYGYTF.

This sequence joins TRBV5-1 and TRBJ2-5, with 10 bases fitting TRBD1. The CDR3 is 16 residues long. In germline, CDR1 is SGHRS, CDR2 YFSETQ. J was trimmed by 4 bases and V by 4 bases; bases with no gene match: 10. The CDR3 nucleotides are TGCGCCAGCAGCCGCTCCGGGACAGGGGCACGAGAGACCCAGTACTTC. It is translated as CASSRSGTGARETQYF.

This chain links TRBV9 with TRBJ2-1; D is ambiguous. The CDR3 covers 15 residues. The germline V gene has CDR1 SGDLS and CDR2 YYNGEE. V was trimmed by 0 bases and J by 5 bases, leaving 12 bases between them. The CDR3 DNA reads TGTGCCAGCAGCGTAGTGGAGCGCGCCCACAATGAGCAGTTCTTC. It is translated as CASSVVERAHNEQFF.

This sequence joins TRBV7-9 and TRBJ1-5; 7 bases fit TRBD1. The V segment lost 4 bases and the J segment 7 bases; nucleotides outside the gene matches: 10. Germline V CDR1 and CDR2: SEHNR, FQNEAQ (reference sequence). This CDR3 contains 15 residues. CDR3 in amino acids: CASSSQGITSQPQHF. The CDR3, as DNA: TGTGCCAGCAGCTCACAGGGGATAACAAGCCAGCCCCAGCATTTT.

This clone was seen a handful of times. The chain links TRBV7-9 to TRBJ1-5, with D perhaps matching TRBD1 (6 bases). CDR1 SEHNR and CDR2 FQNEAQ come from the germline V gene (reference sequence). The ends were cut back, 5 bases at V and 4 bases at J, with 12 bases in the middle. The CDR3 covers 14 residues. DNA for the CDR3: TGTGCCAGCAGCCCGCAAGGGGGAAATCAGCCCCAGCATTTT. Translated: CASSPQGGNQPQHF.

The chain recombines TRBV5-4 with TRBJ2-5; 7 bases line up with TRBD1. J was trimmed by 7 bases and V by 3 bases; bases with no gene match: 18. This CDR3 region has 17 residues. In germline, CDR1 is SGHNT, CDR2 YYREEE (reference sequence). CDR3 coding DNA: TGTGCCAGCAGCTCCTATGGGACAGACTATCACGGTCGGACCCAGTACTTC. Amino acid sequence: CASSSYGTDYHGRTQYF.

This clone has more than one count but fewer than ten. The chain employs TRBV4-2 and TRBJ2-1; 8 bases match TRBD2. The J segment lost 4 bases and the V segment lost 0 bases, leaving 2 bases of the junction unmatched. Germline V gene lookup returns CDR1 LGHNA and CDR2 YNFKEQ. CDR3 length: 15 residues. The CDR3 spells CASSQESGSYNEQFF. Here the CDR3 DNA reads TGTGCCAGCAGCCAAGAAAGCGGGAGTTACAATGAGCAGTTCTTC.

This clone came up once. The chain combines TRBV7-9 with TRBJ1-5; a weak D match, TRBD1 (6 bases). V lost 1 base to trimming and J lost 4 bases, with 11 bases between them. Germline V gene sequence: CDR1 SEHNR, CDR2 FQNEAQ (reference sequence). The CDR3 spans 15 residues. This chain's CDR3 is CASSLGDNFNQPQHF. CDR3 bases: TGTGCCAGCAGCTTAGGGGACAACTTTAATCAGCCCCAGCATTTT.

The V and J genes are TRBV6-5 and TRBJ1-1; 8 nucleotides line up with TRBD1. Trimming took 3 bases from V and 5 from J; bases not matched to a gene: 2. Per germline, CDR1 MNHEY and CDR2 SVGAGI. This CDR3 has 13 residues. The CDR3 DNA reads as TGTGCCAGCAGTTATAACAGGGGGACTGAAGCTTTCTTT. As protein: CASSYNRGTEAFF.

This sequence joins TRBV10-3 and TRBJ1-1; tentative D call: TRBD1 (5 bases). The CDR3 sequence is 13 residues long. V dropped 8 bases and J dropped 0 bases, with 10 bases sitting between them. Germline V gene sequence: CDR1 ENHRY, CDR2 SYGVKD. In nucleotides, the CDR3 is TGTGCCATCGCGACAGCCTTGAACACTGAAGCTTTCTTT. The encoded protein is CAIATALNTEAFF.

The genes are TRBV5-1 and TRBJ2-5, with TRBD2 matching 11 bases. V gave up 4 bases and J gave up 5 bases; unmatched junction bases: 10. This CDR3 comprises 16 residues. In germline, CDR1 is SGHRS, CDR2 YFSETQ. Here the CDR3 reads CASSPGLAAGQETQYF. As DNA, the CDR3 is TGCGCCAGCAGCCCGGGACTAGCGGCGGGTCAGGAGACCCAGTACTTC. Variable domain in full (rest from reference TRBV5-1 and TRBJ2-5): KAGVTQTPRYLIKTRGQQVTLSCSPISGHRSVSWYQQTPGQGLQFLFEYFSETQRNKGNFPGRFSGRQFSNSRSEMNVSTLELGDSALYLCASSPGLAAGQETQYFGPGTRLLVL.

This clone has a single count. The gene calls are TRBV4-3 and TRBJ1-3, with unresolved D. Trimming took off 2 bases at V and 0 bases at J, with 11 bases between the two ends. The CDR3 totals 16 residues. CDR1 and CDR2 (germline): LGHNA, YSLEER. Written as DNA, the CDR3 is TGCGCCAGCAGCCAATATACCCGGAGCTCTGGAAACACCATATATTTT. The encoded protein is CASSQYTRSSGNTIYF.

The chain joins TRBV19 to TRBJ2-7; 11 bases are shared with TRBD1. Trimming at V came to 7 bases and at J to 2 bases, leaving 7 bases not matched to a gene. Per germline, CDR1 LNHDA and CDR2 SQIVND (reference sequence). The CDR3 contains 15 residues. The CDR3 coding sequence is TGTGCCAGTACCCCGGACAGGGGGCGGCCCTACGAGCAGTACTTC. It specifies CASTPDRGRPYEQYF.

The rearrangement links TRBV4-1 to TRBJ2-3; 7 bases agree with TRBD2. Trimming took 1 base from V and 6 from J; bases not matched to a gene: 10. The CDR3 spans 16 residues. Germline CDR1 reads MGHRA; CDR2 reads YSYEKL. CDR3: CASSQVKDGEGDTQYF. Written as DNA, the CDR3 is TGCGCCAGCAGCCAAGTGAAGGACGGGGAGGGGGATACGCAGTATTTT.

The rearrangement joins TRBV10-2 to TRBJ2-3; 9 nucleotides line up with TRBD2. The CDR3 spans 13 residues. Germline V gene lookup returns CDR1 WSHSY and CDR2 SAAADI. V lost 8 bases and J lost 0; bases outside the gene matches: 0. Written as DNA, the CDR3 is TGCGCCAGCGGACTAGCGAGCACAGATACGCAGTATTTT. It yields the protein CASGLASTDTQYF.

This sequence joins TRBV4-2 and TRBJ2-7, with TRBD2 matching 7 bases. The junction had 4 bases not matched to a gene; V was cut back by 4 bases and J by 7 bases. This CDR3 spans 12 amino acids. In germline, CDR1 is LGHNA, CDR2 YNFKEQ. The CDR3 sequence: CASSRDYGEQYF. CDR3 in DNA: TGTGCCAGCAGCCGGGACTATGGGGAGCAGTACTTC.

CDR3 sequence reads: CASSSQTLGANVLTF. CDR3 nucleotide sequence: TGCGCCAGCAGCTCACAGACACTGGGGGCCAACGTCCTGACTTTC. The rearrangement uses TRBV5-1 and TRBJ2-6; no reliable D call. The CDR3 covers 15 residues. The germline V gene has CDR1 SGHRS and CDR2 YFSETQ. V lost 3 bases, J lost 4 bases, and 11 bases lay in between.

The chain recombines TRBV27 with TRBJ1-2; 8 bases agree with TRBD1. Germline V gene lookup returns CDR1 MNHEY and CDR2 SMNVEV (reference sequence). The trim removed 4 bases at V and 0 bases at J, leaving 7 bases unmatched. The CDR3 extends over 16 amino acids. CDR3 sequence: CASSSFLGQANYGYTF. In nucleotides, the CDR3 is TGTGCCAGCAGTTCGTTTCTGGGACAGGCTAACTATGGCTACACCTTC.

V usage is TRBV4-3 and J usage is TRBJ2-7; 7 bases fit TRBD1. CDR1 is LGHNA, CDR2 YSLEER, per germline. V lost 1 base and J lost 2; bases outside the gene matches: 5. The CDR3 covers 15 residues. The CDR3 sequence: CASSQGTGFTYEQYF. The CDR3 region has the DNA TGCGCCAGCAGCCAAGGGACAGGTTTTACCTACGAGCAGTACTTC.

V usage is TRBV19 and J usage is TRBJ2-3; D unresolved. Trimming shortened V by 6 bases and J by 0 bases, and 7 bases separated the two germline ends. The CDR3 runs to 13 residues. Germline V gene sequence: CDR1 LNHDA, CDR2 SQIVND (reference sequence). The CDR3 nucleotides are TGTGCCAGTAGCCGAGAAAGCACAGATACGCAGTATTTT. This gives the protein CASSRESTDTQYF.

The CDR3 sequence: CASGPGLSTDTQYF. The DNA for the CDR3 is TGTGCCAGCGGTCCGGGACTAAGCACAGATACGCAGTATTTT. J is TRBJ2-3 and V is TRBV25-1, with 7 bases identical to TRBD2. CDR3 length equals 14 residues. V shed 8 bases and J 0 bases; nucleotides not matched to a gene: 5. Germline V gives CDR1 MGHDK, CDR2 SYGVNS.

The chain recombines TRBV4-1 with TRBJ2-3, with TRBD2 matching 11 bases. CDR1 is MGHRA and CDR2 is YSYEKL in the germline V gene. CDR3 length: 15 residues. The ends lost 10 bases at V and 2 bases at J; junction bases unmatched: 8. CDR3 DNA sequence: TGCGCCACCAAGTCACTAGCGGGGGTCACAGATACGCAGTATTTT. Its protein product is CATKSLAGVTDTQYF.

The chain couples TRBV4-3 to TRBJ2-2, with TRBD1 matching 8 bases. This CDR3 contains 15 residues. The V gene end was trimmed by 7 bases and the J gene end by 6 bases; junction bases not matched to a gene: 10. The V gene's germline CDR1 is LGHNA and CDR2 YSLEER. CDR3 protein: CASTVQGDLAGELFF. CDR3 coding DNA: TGCGCCAGCACCGTACAGGGGGATCTCGCCGGGGAGCTGTTTTTT.

The chain carries TRBV5-1 and TRBJ2-2, with 10 bases fitting TRBD1. This CDR3 has 18 amino acids. Trimming removed 0 bases from V and 3 bases from J; junction bases left unmatched: 8. Germline V gives CDR1 SGHRS, CDR2 YFSETQ. The CDR3 region is CASSLAPTGTGDTGELFF. CDR3 coding DNA: TGCGCCAGCAGCTTGGCCCCGACCGGGACAGGGGACACCGGGGAGCTGTTTTTT. Filled out from reference TRBV5-1 and TRBJ2-2, the complete variable domain reads KAGVTQTPRYLIKTRGQQVTLSCSPISGHRSVSWYQQTPGQGLQFLFEYFSETQRNKGNFPGRFSGRQFSNSRSEMNVSTLELGDSALYLCASSLAPTGTGDTGELFFGEGSRLTVL.

This rearrangement joins TRBV5-8 to TRBJ2-1, with 7 positions matching TRBD1. Trimming removed 2 bases from V and 6 bases from J; junction bases left unmatched: 5. The CDR3 spans 14 residues. Germline CDR1 is SGHTS and CDR2 is YDEGEE. The DNA for the CDR3 is TGTGCCAGCAGCTTAGACAGGGACGGCAATGAGCAGTTCTTC. Translated: CASSLDRDGNEQFF.